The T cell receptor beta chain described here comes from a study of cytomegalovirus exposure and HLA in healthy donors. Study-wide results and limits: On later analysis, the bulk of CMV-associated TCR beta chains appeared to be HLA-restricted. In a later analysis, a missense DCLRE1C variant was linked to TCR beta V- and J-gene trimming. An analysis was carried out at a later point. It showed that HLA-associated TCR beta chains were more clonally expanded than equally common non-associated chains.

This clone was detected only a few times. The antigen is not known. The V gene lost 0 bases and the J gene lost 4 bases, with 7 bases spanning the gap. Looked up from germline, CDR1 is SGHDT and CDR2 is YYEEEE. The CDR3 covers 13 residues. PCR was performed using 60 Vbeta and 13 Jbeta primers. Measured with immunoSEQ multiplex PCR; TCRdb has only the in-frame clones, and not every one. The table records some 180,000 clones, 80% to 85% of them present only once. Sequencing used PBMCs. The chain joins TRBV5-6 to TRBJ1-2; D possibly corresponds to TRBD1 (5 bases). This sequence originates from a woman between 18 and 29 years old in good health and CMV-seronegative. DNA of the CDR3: TGTGCCAGCAGCTTGGCGGGGGGCTATGGCTACACCTTC. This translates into CASSLAGGYGYTF.